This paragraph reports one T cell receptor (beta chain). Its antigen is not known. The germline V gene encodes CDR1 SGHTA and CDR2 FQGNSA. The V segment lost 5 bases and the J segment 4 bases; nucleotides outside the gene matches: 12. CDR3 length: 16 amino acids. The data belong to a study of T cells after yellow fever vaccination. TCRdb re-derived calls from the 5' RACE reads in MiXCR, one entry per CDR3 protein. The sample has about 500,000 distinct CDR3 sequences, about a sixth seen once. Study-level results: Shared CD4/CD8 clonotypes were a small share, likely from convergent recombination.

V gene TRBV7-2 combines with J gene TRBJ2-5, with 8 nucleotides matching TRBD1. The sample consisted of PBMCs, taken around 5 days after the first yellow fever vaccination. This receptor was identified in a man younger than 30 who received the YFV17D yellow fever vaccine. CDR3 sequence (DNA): TGTGCCAGCAGCGGCGGACAGGGCCTCCCCACAGAGACCCAGTACTTC. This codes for CASSGGQGLPTETQYF.